Sequencing of this T cell receptor (beta chain) was carried out in a study of T cells expressing NK-cell markers. TCRdb reworked the 5' RACE reads into one entry per CDR3 protein, no DNA. Its clone listing holds 550,000 to 600,000 distinct CDR3 sequences. The CDR3 spans 13 residues. Per the germline V gene, CDR1 is MDHEN and CDR2 is SYDVKM. The chain uses TRBV28 and TRBJ2-4. The sequence derives from a young man in good health. The sequencing sample was made of blood T cells: a sorted CD56 or NKG2C T cell subset, CD4+ or CD8+ T cells, or bulk PBMC T cells (not recorded which). The CDR3 is CASMLIAKNIQYF.